The next 24 T cell receptor beta chains were all read from a single sample in a study of cytomegalovirus exposure and HLA in healthy donors. PCR primers comprised 60 Vbeta and 13 Jbeta primers. Measured with immunoSEQ multiplex PCR; TCRdb has only the in-frame clones, and not every one. The table records hundreds of thousands of clones, 65% to 85% of them present only once. The sequencing sample was made of PBMCs. These receptors were taken from a female donor in good health and CMV-seronegative.

V is TRBV29-1 and J is TRBJ1-1, with D tentatively TRBD1 (5 bases). Germline V gene data show CDR1 as SQVTM and CDR2 as ANQGSEA. The germline V and J ends were trimmed by 7 bases and 3 bases, with 15 bases remaining between them. The CDR3 has 13 amino acids. The CDR3 DNA reads as TGCAGCGCTCGTGACAGACGATACACTGAAGCTTTCTTT. Amino acids: CSARDRRYTEAFF.

In DNA, the CDR3 is TGTGCCAGCAGTGGAAAAAATAGACAGGGTGGTAATGAGCAGTTCTTC. Translation gives CASSGKNRQGGNEQFF. The J gene is TRBJ2-1, the V gene TRBV6-1; 7 positions agree with TRBD1. Germline V lookup: CDR1 MNHNS, CDR2 SASEGT. This CDR3 is 16 amino acids long. V lost 4 bases and J lost 7; bases outside the gene matches: 13.

The chain is built from TRBV5-6 and TRBJ2-2; D gene uncertain. With 7 bases removed from V and 0 bases from J, the gap between germline ends came to 10 bases. CDR1 and CDR2 from the germline V gene are SGHDT and YYEEEE. The CDR3 contains 14 residues. CDR3 sequence: CASRMTTNTGELFF. In DNA form, the CDR3 reads TGTGCCAGCCGCATGACAACGAACACCGGGGAGCTGTTTTTT.

This clone was seen only a few times. The chain recombines TRBV15 with TRBJ2-1, with 7 nucleotides matching TRBD1. CDR3 size: 14 residues. After removal of 8 bases from V and 6 bases from J, the junction contained 10 bases not matched to a gene. The germline V gene encodes CDR1 LNHNV and CDR2 YYDKDF (reference sequence). The CDR3 DNA sequence: TGTGCCACCCGTCCGACAGGGCCGGTCAATGAGCAGTTCTTC. It translates to CATRPTGPVNEQFF.

This clone has just a few counts. The chain links TRBV28 to TRBJ1-4, with TRBD1 matching 10 bases. The J segment lost 0 bases and the V segment lost 5 bases, leaving 6 bases of the junction unmatched. Per the germline V gene, CDR1 is MDHEN and CDR2 is SYDVKM. The CDR3 totals 17 residues. Written as DNA, the CDR3 is TGTGCCAGCAGTACGGGGACAGGGGCAACAACTAATGAAAAACTGTTTTTT. Protein sequence: CASSTGTGATTNEKLFF.

V and J are TRBV29-1 and TRBJ1-1, with D maybe TRBD1 (6 bases). This CDR3 spans 13 amino acids. Germline-derived CDR1 and CDR2 are SQVTM and ANQGSEA. With 2 bases removed from V and 2 bases from J, the gap between germline ends came to 9 bases. The CDR3 is CSVETGLNTEAFF. The CDR3 nucleotides read TGCAGCGTTGAAACAGGGCTTAACACTGAAGCTTTCTTT.

Details on this clone: One end of the junction fails to match germline, which may point to a read error. This sample also contains other DNA sequences that code for the same CDR3. V and J are TRBV7-9 and TRBJ2-1; 11 positions agree with TRBD2. CDR3 length: 13 amino acids. Looked up from germline, CDR1 is SEHNR and CDR2 is FQNEAQ (reference sequence). The CDR3 nucleotides are TGTGCCAGCAGCCTAGCGGGAGGAAATGAGCAGTTCTTC. It specifies CASSLAGGNEQFF.

J is TRBJ1-5 and V is TRBV19; D perhaps matches TRBD1 (6 bases). The CDR3 consists of 15 residues. Trimming took off 5 bases at V and 2 bases at J, with 13 bases between the two ends. CDR1 LNHDA and CDR2 SQIVND come from the germline V gene (reference sequence). In DNA, the CDR3 is TGTGCCAGTAGTGACCGGGGGGCCGGCAATCAGCCCCAGCATTTT. Protein product: CASSDRGAGNQPQHF. The full variable domain, with the rest looked up from reference TRBV19 and TRBJ1-5, is DGGITQSPKYLFRKEGQNVTLSCEQNLNHDAMYWYRQDPGQGLRLIYYSQIVNDFQKGDIAEGYSVSREKKESFPLTVTSAQKNPTAFYLCASSDRGAGNQPQHFGDGTRLSIL.

The chain is built from TRBV5-4 and TRBJ1-2; tentatively, D is TRBD1 (6 bases). V lost 2 bases and J lost 1, with 12 bases in between. Looked up from germline, CDR1 is SGHNT and CDR2 is YYREEE (reference sequence). This CDR3 has 15 residues. CDR3 sequence: CASSFRDTNNYGYTF. Here the CDR3 DNA reads TGTGCCAGCAGCTTCCGGGACACAAATAACTATGGCTACACCTTC.

J is TRBJ1-5 and V is TRBV9, with D unclear. CDR1 is SGDLS and CDR2 is YYNGEE in the germline V gene. CDR3 size: 14 residues. Between the trimmed V and J ends, which lost 4 bases and 2 bases, there was a span of 10 bases. The CDR3 is CASSLGPGNQPQHF. The CDR3 bases are TGTGCCAGCAGCCTCGGTCCGGGCAATCAGCCCCAGCATTTT.

This chain joins TRBV18 and TRBJ1-3, with TRBD1 matching 7 bases. V shed 2 bases and J 1 base; nucleotides not matched to a gene: 8. This CDR3 has 17 amino acids. CDR1 is KGHSH and CDR2 is LQKENI in the germline V gene. CDR3 residues: CASSPSHYRGSGNTIYF. The CDR3 coding sequence is TGTGCCAGCTCACCAAGCCACTACAGGGGATCTGGAAACACCATATATTTT.

V and J are TRBV18 and TRBJ2-7; D perhaps matches TRBD1 (6 bases). Germline V CDR1 and CDR2: KGHSH, LQKENI. V was clipped by 1 base and J by 4 bases, with 11 bases between them. The CDR3 has 14 amino acids. In DNA form, the CDR3 reads TGTGCCAGCTCACCACGGCAGGGGATATACGAGCAGTACTTC. Translating it yields CASSPRQGIYEQYF.

This clone was detected once. V and J are TRBV28 and TRBJ2-7, with 12 bases aligning to TRBD1. The CDR3 totals 16 residues. The J segment lost 5 bases and the V segment lost 6 bases, leaving 11 bases of the junction unmatched. From germline, CDR1 is MDHEN and CDR2 SYDVKM. The CDR3: CASRDPPGTGGDEQYF. As DNA, the CDR3 is TGTGCCAGCAGAGACCCTCCCGGGACAGGGGGCGACGAGCAGTACTTC.

The rearrangement uses TRBV28 and TRBJ2-1; 12 bases map to TRBD2. The germline CDR1 and CDR2 sequences are MDHEN and SYDVKM. J lost 12 bases, V lost 5 bases, and 26 bases had no gene match. The CDR3 consists of 20 residues. As DNA, the CDR3 is TGTGCCAGCAGTCCGGGACTAGCGGGTAAAACGGCCGCCTCAGCATCGTGGCAGTTCTTC. Translating it yields CASSPGLAGKTAASASWQFF.

This chain uses TRBV29-1 with TRBJ2-1; D remains unclear. The V end was cut by 4 bases, the J end by 7 bases, with 11 bases between. Germline lookup yields CDR1 SQVTM and CDR2 ANQGSEA. This CDR3 is 12 amino acids long. The CDR3 region is CSVAAVVNEQFF. The CDR3 coding sequence is TGCAGCGTTGCTGCGGTGGTGAATGAGCAGTTCTTC.

This chain joins TRBV10-3 and TRBJ2-7; D is ambiguous. The CDR3 has 15 residues. The V end was cut by 0 bases, the J end by 6 bases, with 15 bases between. Germline loops: CDR1 ENHRY, CDR2 SYGVKD. In nucleotides, the CDR3 is TGTGCCATCAGTGAGTCGGGCAGAAACGTAGGCGAGCAGTACTTC. This gives the protein CAISESGRNVGEQYF.

This rearrangement joins TRBV5-1 to TRBJ2-5; 8 bases map to TRBD2. CDR3 length: 13 amino acids. V was clipped by 0 bases and J by 11 bases; unmatched bases: 6. Germline V gene data show CDR1 as SGHRS and CDR2 as YFSETQ. The CDR3 DNA reads TGCGCCAGCAGCTTGGACTACCAGCGGGAGCAGTACTTC. Translated, it gives CASSLDYQREQYF.

This clone was seen a handful of times. This chain uses TRBV28 with TRBJ2-7; 9 bases fit TRBD2. Looked up from germline, CDR1 is MDHEN and CDR2 is SYDVKM. The CDR3 is 13 residues long. Trimming cost V 7 bases and J 6 bases; bases outside gene matches: 7. For the CDR3, the DNA is TGTGCCAGCAAGGTAGCGGGAGCAGGCGAGCAGTACTTC. Protein: CASKVAGAGEQYF.

On this clone itself: An end of the junction differs from the germline gene, which may be a read error. The V and J genes are TRBV25-1 and TRBJ2-1, with TRBD2 matching 7 bases. This CDR3 comprises 14 residues. CDR1 is MGHDK and CDR2 is SYGVNS in the germline V gene. CDR3 amino acids: CASSEPTASGKRLF. DNA for the CDR3: TGTGCCAGCAGTGAACCCACCGCTAGCGGTAAAAGGCTCTTC.

The table lists this clone with a few counts. V is TRBV7-9 and J is TRBJ1-4, with a weak D call TRBD1 (5 bases). The CDR3 spans 14 residues. The V gene's germline CDR1 is SEHNR and CDR2 FQNEAQ (reference sequence). Trimming stripped 2 bases from V and 7 bases from J, with 11 bases between. The CDR3 loop reads CASSLKGVGEKLFF. CDR3 in DNA: TGTGCCAGCAGCTTAAAAGGGGTCGGTGAAAAACTGTTTTTT.

The chain couples TRBV6-5 to TRBJ2-5; TRBD2 agrees at 12 bases. Near its end, the DNA agrees better with TRBJ2-7, so the J call may be wrong. The CDR3 covers 15 residues. Germline V lookup: CDR1 MNHEY, CDR2 SVGAGI. DNA of the CDR3: TGTGCCAGCAGTTTGACTAGCGGGAGCTCCTACGAGCAGTACTTC. Amino acid sequence: CASSLTSGSSYEQYF.

The J gene is TRBJ1-2, the V gene TRBV28; a possible D gene is TRBD1 (5 bases). V was trimmed by 2 bases and J by 6 bases, leaving 7 bases between them. Germline values: CDR1 MDHEN, CDR2 SYDVKM. CDR3 length: 12 amino acids. The CDR3 region has the DNA TGTGCCAGCAGTTTAGCGGGGGATGGCTACACCTTC. As protein: CASSLAGDGYTF.

Only one count was recorded for this clone. A read error may produce the germline difference seen at one junction end. Other DNA sequences of this sample code for an identical CDR3. The chain joins TRBV6-6 to TRBJ2-1, with D hard to call. Per germline, CDR1 MNHNY and CDR2 SVGAGI (reference sequence). The CDR3 extends over 12 amino acids. DNA of the CDR3: TGTGCCAGCAGTTACTCCAACAATGAGCAGTTCTTC. Protein: CASSYSNNEQFF.

The genes are TRBV7-9 and TRBJ2-1, with D possibly TRBD1 on 5 matching bases. This CDR3 comprises 16 residues. V was cut by 1 base and J by 3 bases, with 13 bases left in between. Germline V lookup: CDR1 SEHNR, CDR2 FQNEAQ (reference sequence). CDR3 DNA: TGTGCCAGCAGCTTAGAGACAGTCCTTAACTACAATGAGCAGTTCTTC. This gives the protein CASSLETVLNYNEQFF. Drawing the rest from reference TRBV7-9 and TRBJ2-1, the complete variable domain is DTGVSQNPRHKITKRGQNVTFRCDPISEHNRLYWYRQTLGQGPEFLTYFQNEAQLEKSRLLSDRFSAERPKGSFSTLEIQRTEQGDSAMYLCASSLETVLNYNEQFFGPGTRLTVL.